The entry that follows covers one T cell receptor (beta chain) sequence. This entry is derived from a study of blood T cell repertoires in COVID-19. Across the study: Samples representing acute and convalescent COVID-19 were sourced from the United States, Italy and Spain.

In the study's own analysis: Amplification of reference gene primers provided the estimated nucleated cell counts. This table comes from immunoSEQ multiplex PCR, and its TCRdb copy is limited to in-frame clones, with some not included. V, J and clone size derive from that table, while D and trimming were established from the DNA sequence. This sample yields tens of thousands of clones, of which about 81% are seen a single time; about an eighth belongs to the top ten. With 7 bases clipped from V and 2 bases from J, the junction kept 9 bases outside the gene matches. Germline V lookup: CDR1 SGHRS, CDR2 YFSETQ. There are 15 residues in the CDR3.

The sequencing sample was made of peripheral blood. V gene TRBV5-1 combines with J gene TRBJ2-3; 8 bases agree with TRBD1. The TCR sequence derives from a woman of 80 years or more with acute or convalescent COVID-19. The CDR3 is CASVGSGGLTDTQYF. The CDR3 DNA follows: TGCGCCAGCGTTGGGTCAGGGGGCCTCACAGATACGCAGTATTTT.